This TCR beta chain comes out of a study of vaccination and CD4 T cells after COVID-19. Treatment here: roughly 10-day PBMC culture with coronavirus spike peptide pools or control peptides (ViraFEST assay). CD4+ T cells that came from the unexposed donor were collected before the COVID-19 pandemic (2011-2018). Once obtained from cultured CD4+ T cells, the DNA was sequenced using the Oncomine TCR Beta short-read assay. CD4+ T cells were cultured, and genomic DNA was extracted from them. Each CDR3 protein is one row after TCRdb ran MiXCR on the PCR reads. The profile shows approximately 9,300 distinct CDR3 sequences, roughly 35% of them singletons. About this clonotype itself: The target antigen is unknown.

What was sequenced was CD4+ T cells from blood, cultured in vitro. This sequence originates from a human donor in good health.

The CDR3 region is CASNPGTGGYQPQHF. The CDR3, as DNA: TGTGCCAGCAATCCCGGGACAGGGGGGTATCAGCCCCAGCATTTT. V gene TRBV28 combines with J gene TRBJ1-5; 11 nucleotides agree with TRBD1. V dropped 7 bases and J dropped 5; count of bases not matched to a gene: 7. The CDR3 covers 15 residues. Germline CDR1 is MDHEN and CDR2 is SYDVKM.